The 20 T cell receptor beta chains listed next were all sequenced from one sample in a study of blood T cell repertoires in COVID-19. This table comes from immunoSEQ multiplex PCR, and its TCRdb copy is limited to in-frame clones, with some not included. The sample contains roughly 570,000 clones, roughly 91% of which appear only once. Sequencing was done on a sample of peripheral blood. The receptors here all came from a woman aged 50 to 65 with COVID-19, enrolled during active disease.

The rearrangement uses TRBV5-6 and TRBJ1-2; no clear D. Trimming cost V 0 bases and J 14 bases, with 14 bases left between them. Germline lookup yields CDR1 SGHDT and CDR2 YYEEEE. This CDR3 has 12 amino acids. The CDR3 nucleotides read TGTGCCAGCAGCTTGGTACGTCGAGGGAATACCTTC. It yields the protein CASSLVRRGNTF.

This chain uses TRBV7-9 with TRBJ2-5, with 7 bases aligning to TRBD1. Germline-derived CDR1 and CDR2 are SEHNR and FQNEAQ (reference sequence). The junction had 4 bases not matched to a gene; V was cut back by 5 bases and J by 4 bases. The CDR3 extends over 13 amino acids. CDR3 loop: CASSVGGGETQYF. The CDR3 nucleotides are TGTGCCAGCAGCGTAGGGGGCGGAGAGACCCAGTACTTC.

This clone was detected only once. The chain links TRBV28 to TRBJ2-5, with D tentatively TRBD2 (5 bases). V lost 4 bases and J 7 bases, leaving 16 bases between the germline ends. This CDR3 spans 14 amino acids. Germline V gene sequence: CDR1 MDHEN, CDR2 SYDVKM. The CDR3 is CASSYPPPEGTQYF. The CDR3 DNA is TGTGCCAGCAGTTACCCCCCACCCGAGGGGACCCAGTACTTC.

The chain employs TRBV7-6 and TRBJ2-3; 7 nucleotides align to TRBD2. Germline lookup yields CDR1 SGHVS and CDR2 FNYEAQ. Trimming cost V 7 bases and J 4 bases; bases outside gene matches: 17. CDR3 length equals 17 residues. The CDR3 DNA reads TGTGCCAGCAAAGTATCCCACAGCGGGGTAAGGGCAGATACGCAGTATTTT. It codes for CASKVSHSGVRADTQYF.

V usage is TRBV5-1 and J usage is TRBJ1-2, with D hard to call. V was shortened by 3 bases and J by 8 bases, with 14 bases between the two germline ends. Germline assignment: CDR1 SGHRS and CDR2 YFSETQ. The CDR3 spans 13 residues. CDR3 DNA: TGCGCCAGCAGCTCTACTTCCTTGAAGGGCTACACCTTC. Protein product: CASSSTSLKGYTF.

The chain has TRBV2 and TRBJ2-5; 9 nucleotides match TRBD1. The CDR3 runs 14 residues. Germline values: CDR1 SNHLY, CDR2 FYNNEI. V lost 6 bases and J lost 5; bases outside the gene matches: 7. CDR3: CASRKGTGRETQYF. In DNA form, the CDR3 reads TGTGCCAGCAGAAAGGGGACAGGGCGGGAGACCCAGTACTTC.

This sequence joins TRBV13 and TRBJ1-2; D might be TRBD1 (5 bases). The V end was cut by 1 base, the J end by 4 bases, with 16 bases between. The CDR3 loop spans 16 amino acids. The germline CDR1 and CDR2 sequences are PRHDT and FYEKMQ (reference sequence). The CDR3 DNA follows: TGTGCCAGCAGCTTAGATGGCCAGGGCGCAACCTATGGCTACACCTTC. Its protein is CASSLDGQGATYGYTF.

V gene TRBV29-1 combines with J gene TRBJ1-1, with 7 bases lining up with TRBD1. V lost 1 base, J lost 1 base, and 12 bases stayed unmatched. This CDR3 spans 17 amino acids. Germline loops: CDR1 SQVTM, CDR2 ANQGSEA. The CDR3 region is CSVEGRGQTPGNTEAFF. CDR3 coding DNA: TGCAGCGTTGAAGGTCGGGGACAGACTCCCGGGAACACTGAAGCTTTCTTT.

The V call is TRBV15, the J call TRBJ2-3; possible D gene TRBD1, 6 bases. The V end lost 1 base, the J end lost 1 base, and 12 bases lay between the germline ends. Germline CDR1 LNHNV, CDR2 YYDKDF (reference sequence). This CDR3 has 16 residues. As DNA, the CDR3 is TGTGCCACCAGCAGAGCTCGGTCAGGGGGCACAGATACGCAGTATTTT. It is translated as CATSRARSGGTDTQYF.

The rearrangement uses TRBV9 and TRBJ1-2; weak D call: TRBD1 (6 bases). Between the trimmed V and J ends, which lost 3 bases and 8 bases, there was a span of 14 bases. The length of the CDR3 is 13 residues. Germline V gives CDR1 SGDLS, CDR2 YYNGEE. CDR3 in DNA: TGTGCCAGCAGCGAGGGGGGGGCGAAAGGCTACACCTTC. This gives the protein CASSEGGAKGYTF.

The chain is built from TRBV30 and TRBJ2-3; a possible D gene is TRBD2 (6 bases). Trimming took off 2 bases at V and 7 bases at J, with 10 bases between the two ends. The length of the CDR3 is 12 residues. Germline CDR1 GTSNPN, CDR2 SVGIG (reference sequence). The CDR3 here is CAWSSGRNTQYF. The CDR3 DNA reads as TGTGCCTGGAGTTCAGGGAGGAATACGCAGTATTTT.

This rearrangement joins TRBV11-2 to TRBJ1-4; D call uncertain. Trimming cost V 5 bases and J 4 bases, with 5 bases left between them. CDR1 SGHAT and CDR2 FQNNGV come from the germline V gene. CDR3 length: 12 residues. The DNA of the CDR3 is TGTGCCAGCAGCCAGATTAATGAAAAACTGTTTTTT. It specifies CASSQINEKLFF.

The V and J genes are TRBV3-1 (or the pseudogene TRBV3-2) and TRBJ1-4; 9 bases are shared with TRBD1. The germline V gene encodes CDR1 LGHDT and CDR2 YNNKEL (reference sequence). The trim removed 0 bases at V and 6 bases at J, leaving 5 bases unmatched. The CDR3 length is 16 residues. CDR3 sequence reads: CASSQDWGQGYEKLFF. The CDR3, as DNA: TGTGCCAGCAGCCAAGATTGGGGACAGGGCTATGAAAAACTGTTTTTT.

This clone has only one observation. The V and J genes are TRBV5-1 and TRBJ1-3; D possibly corresponds to TRBD1 (6 bases). The CDR3 has 15 residues. Germline V CDR1 and CDR2: SGHRS, YFSETQ. Between the trimmed V and J ends, which lost 4 bases and 8 bases, there was a span of 19 bases. The CDR3 here is CASSLGTPQEDTIYF. The CDR3, as DNA: TGCGCCAGCAGCCTCGGGACACCCCAAGAAGACACCATATATTTT.

The genes are TRBV29-1 and TRBJ1-1; 9 bases align to TRBD1. This CDR3 contains 14 residues. J lost 3 bases, V lost 7 bases, and 9 bases had no gene match. CDR1 SQVTM and CDR2 ANQGSEA come from the germline V gene. CDR3: CSGGTTGGDTEAFF. CDR3 bases: TGCAGCGGGGGGACCACAGGGGGCGACACTGAAGCTTTCTTT.

This sequence joins TRBV10-1 and TRBJ2-3, with D possibly being TRBD2 (5 bases). V lost 4 bases to trimming and J lost 2 bases, with 10 bases between them. This CDR3 contains 14 residues. CDR1 and CDR2 from the germline V gene are WNHNN and SYGVQD (reference sequence). The DNA for the CDR3 is TGCGCCAGCAGTGCGGACTCTCTCACAGATACGCAGTATTTT. Translating it yields CASSADSLTDTQYF.

The chain joins TRBV5-1 to TRBJ1-1, with D tentatively TRBD1 (5 bases). The CDR3 extends over 15 amino acids. Germline assignment: CDR1 SGHRS and CDR2 YFSETQ. V lost 0 bases and J 5 bases, leaving 14 bases between the germline ends. CDR3: CASSLDGAGGTEAFF. CDR3 in DNA: TGCGCCAGCAGCTTGGACGGGGCCGGGGGAACTGAAGCTTTCTTT.

The chain has TRBV19 and TRBJ1-5, with TRBD1 matching over 7 bases. Germline trimming cut 5 bases from V and 7 bases from J; bases unmatched to any gene: 5. Germline values: CDR1 LNHDA, CDR2 SQIVND (reference sequence). CDR3 length equals 13 residues. The CDR3: CASSFQGGQPQHF. The CDR3 DNA sequence: TGTGCCAGTAGTTTTCAGGGGGGACAGCCCCAGCATTTT.

The rearrangement links TRBV30 to TRBJ2-1; D gene uncertain. Trimming left V 0 bases short and J 6 bases short, with 6 bases between. This CDR3 region has 12 residues. Germline V gives CDR1 GTSNPN, CDR2 SVGIG (reference sequence). CDR3 nucleotide sequence: TGTGCCTGGAGTGTATCAGTCAATGAGCAGTTCTTC. Encoded protein: CAWSVSVNEQFF.

The chain recombines TRBV24-1 with TRBJ2-3; D might be TRBD2 (5 bases). CDR1 is KGHDR and CDR2 is SFDVKD in the germline V gene. V gave up 6 bases and J gave up 1 base, with 10 bases separating them. The CDR3 extends over 14 amino acids. The CDR3 sequence is CATSQSGRTDTQYF. The CDR3 nucleotides are TGTGCCACCAGTCAAAGCGGACGCACAGATACGCAGTATTTT.